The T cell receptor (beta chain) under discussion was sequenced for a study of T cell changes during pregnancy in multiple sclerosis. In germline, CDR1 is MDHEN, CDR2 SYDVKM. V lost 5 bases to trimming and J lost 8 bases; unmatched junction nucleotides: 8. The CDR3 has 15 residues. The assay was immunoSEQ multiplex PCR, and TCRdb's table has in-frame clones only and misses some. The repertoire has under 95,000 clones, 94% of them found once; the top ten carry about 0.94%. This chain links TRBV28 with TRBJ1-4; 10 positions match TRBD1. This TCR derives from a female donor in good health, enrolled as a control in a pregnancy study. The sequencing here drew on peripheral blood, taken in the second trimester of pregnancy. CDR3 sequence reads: CASSLQGTGEEKLFF. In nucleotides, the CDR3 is TGTGCCAGCAGTCTGCAAGGGACAGGGGAAGAAAAACTGTTTTTT.